What follows are 5 T cell receptor beta chains derived from one specimen sequenced in a study of cytomegalovirus exposure and HLA in healthy donors (dated by TCRdb to about 2017). Libraries were built with the immunoSEQ multiplex PCR assay. The multiplex PCR relied on a mix of 60 forward primers for TCR Vbeta segments and 13 reverse primers for TCR Jbeta segments. Drawn from immuneACCESS, this table holds only the in-frame rearrangements with V and J called that TCRdb kept. Clones are partly lost; checked studies trace under half to an unresolved V gene and leave the rest unexplained. This sample lists approximately 170,000 clones; 85% were detected once. Together, the top ten hold 1% of the sample. What was sequenced was PBMCs. The receptor source for this set is a boy under 10 years old in good health and CMV-seronegative.

The chain uses TRBV6-1 and TRBJ2-7, with D perhaps TRBD1 (5 bases). V gave up 6 bases and J gave up 1 base, with 13 bases separating them. Germline CDR1 reads MNHNS; CDR2 reads SASEGT. This CDR3 is 14 amino acids long. The CDR3 DNA sequence: TGTGCCAGCAGCCAAGACAGCGTGTCCTACGAGCAGTACGTC. Translated, it gives CASSQDSVSYEQYV.

The chain is built from TRBV5-1 and TRBJ2-3, with D unclear. CDR1 and CDR2 (germline): SGHRS, YFSETQ. The V end was cut by 0 bases, the J end by 2 bases, with 16 bases between. The CDR3 has 17 residues. The CDR3 protein is CASSLGVANIPTDTQYF. The CDR3 DNA is TGCGCCAGCAGCTTGGGTGTGGCAAATATCCCCACAGATACGCAGTATTTT.

The V call is TRBV19, the J call TRBJ1-5, with 8 nucleotides matching TRBD1. The germline gives CDR1 LNHDA, CDR2 SQIVND (reference sequence). Trimming cost V 6 bases and J 6 bases; bases outside gene matches: 16. The CDR3 spans 17 residues. The CDR3 region is CASSPGLGQALFQPQHF. The CDR3 DNA is TGTGCCAGTAGCCCGGGGCTGGGACAGGCCCTTTTTCAGCCCCAGCATTTT.

This clone occurred once. The chain couples TRBV29-1 to TRBJ1-3; D is possibly TRBD1 (6 bases). Germline V CDR1 and CDR2: SQVTM, ANQGSEA. This CDR3 region has 13 residues. The V end was cut by 6 bases, the J end by 2 bases, with 11 bases between. The CDR3 region is CSVARQAGNTIYF. Here the CDR3 DNA reads TGCAGCGTGGCAAGACAGGCTGGAAACACCATATATTTT.

This clone was seen once. V is TRBV6-4 and J is TRBJ1-1, with TRBD1 as a possible D gene (6 bases). Looked up from germline, CDR1 is MRHNA and CDR2 is SNTAGT. There are 16 residues in the CDR3. V shed 6 bases and J shed 2 bases, with 19 bases lying between them. For the CDR3, the DNA is TGTGCCAGCAGCTTCGACACCGGGACACGAAACACTGAAGCTTTCTTT. Residues: CASSFDTGTRNTEAFF.